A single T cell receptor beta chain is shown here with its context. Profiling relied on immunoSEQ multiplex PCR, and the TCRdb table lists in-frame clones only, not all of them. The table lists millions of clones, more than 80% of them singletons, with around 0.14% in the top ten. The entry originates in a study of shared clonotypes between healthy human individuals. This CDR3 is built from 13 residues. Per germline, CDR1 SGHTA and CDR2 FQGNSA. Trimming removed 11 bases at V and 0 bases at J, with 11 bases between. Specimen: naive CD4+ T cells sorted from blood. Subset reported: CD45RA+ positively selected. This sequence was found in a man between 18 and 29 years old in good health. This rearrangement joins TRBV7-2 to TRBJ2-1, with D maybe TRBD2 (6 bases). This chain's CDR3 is CARGGTSYNEQFF. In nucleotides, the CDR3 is TGTGCCCGTGGGGGGACCTCCTACAATGAGCAGTTCTTC.